This TCR beta chain appears in the sequencing data of a study of follicular helper T cells after annual influenza vaccination. V was pared by 4 bases and J by 0 bases, with 13 bases between. CDR1 is KGHSH and CDR2 is LQKENI in the germline V gene. This CDR3 contains 15 residues. Regarding time point: 2015-2016 season, 7 days after influenza vaccination. Generated by immunoSEQ multiplex PCR, the TCRdb table keeps only in-frame clones and is missing some. The data contain roughly 7,000 clones, approximately 80% of them seen just once; the ten biggest clones take up 1.6%. The chain joins TRBV18 to TRBJ2-7, with a tentative D call TRBD1 (6 bases). Sequencing used CXCR5+ CD38- circulating T follicular helper cells from blood, obtained 7 days after influenza vaccination. Subset indicated: circulating Tfh, non-naive CD4+CXCR5+PD-1+ (ICOS+CD38+ or ICOS-CD38-). This TCR derives from an adult who received the influenza vaccine. The CDR3 DNA reads TGTGCCAGCTCACTGACCGGGACACGCTCCTACGAGCAGTACTTC. It yields the protein CASSLTGTRSYEQYF.